The sequence of this TCR beta chain was determined in a study of control samples from healthy donors and cancer patients (dated by TCRdb to 2019 to 2021). The library was obtained by the immunoSEQ multiplex PCR assay. TCRdb stores this immuneACCESS table with in-frame sequences only. Part of the clones is absent; in the studies checked, under half of the shortfall reflects unresolved V genes, and no reason is known for the rest. The sample profile shows around 99,000 clones; 90% of them were found once. Together, the top ten hold more than 3.5% of the sample. V is pruned by 6 bases and J by 1 base, leaving 6 bases of the junction without a gene match. The CDR3 numbers 15 residues from cysteine through phenylalanine. This entry keeps only the CDR3 DNA: 45 bases, framed from base 1. Looking up the germline V gene yields CDR1 SNHLY and CDR2 FYNNEI. This clone showed up just once. Its recognized antigen is unknown. Within one base of it there is no much larger clone, and no base qualities were kept.

Here the chain combines TRBV2 and TRBJ1-5; 7 bases in the junction line up with TRBD1. The sequencing sample was made of blood. This receptor was taken from a human donor in good health. The donor label of this sample is uncertain. The sequenced DNA is TGTGCCAGCAGGCCAGACAGGGCGAGCAATCAGCCCCAGCATTTT. Its protein reads: CASRPDRASNQPQHF. Reference TRBV2 and TRBJ1-5 proteins supply the regions before and after the CDR3; the full variable domain is: EPEVTQTPSHQVTQMGQEVILRCVPISNHLYFYWYRQILGQKVEFLVSFYNNEISEKSEIFDDQFSVERPDGSNFTLKIRSTKLEDSAMYFCASRPDRASNQPQHFGDGTRLSIL.